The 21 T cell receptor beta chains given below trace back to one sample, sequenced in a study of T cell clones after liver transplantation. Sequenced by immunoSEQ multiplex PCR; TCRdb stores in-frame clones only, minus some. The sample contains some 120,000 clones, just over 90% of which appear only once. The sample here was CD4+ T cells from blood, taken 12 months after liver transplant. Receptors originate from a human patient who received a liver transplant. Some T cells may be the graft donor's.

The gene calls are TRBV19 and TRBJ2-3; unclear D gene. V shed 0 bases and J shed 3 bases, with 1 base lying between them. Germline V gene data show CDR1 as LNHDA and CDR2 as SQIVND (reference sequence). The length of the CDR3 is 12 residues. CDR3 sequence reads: CASSIDTDTQYF. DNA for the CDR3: TGTGCCAGTAGTATAGATACAGATACGCAGTATTTT.

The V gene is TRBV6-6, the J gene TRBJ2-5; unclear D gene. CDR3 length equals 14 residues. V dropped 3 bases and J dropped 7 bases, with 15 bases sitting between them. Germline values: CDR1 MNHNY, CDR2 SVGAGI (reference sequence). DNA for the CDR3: TGTGCCAGCAGTTATCCAGACGAGATTCGGACCCAGTACTTC. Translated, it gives CASSYPDEIRTQYF.

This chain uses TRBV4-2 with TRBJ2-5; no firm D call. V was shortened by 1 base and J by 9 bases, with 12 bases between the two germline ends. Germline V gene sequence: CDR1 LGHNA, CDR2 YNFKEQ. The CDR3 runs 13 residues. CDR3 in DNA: TGTGCCAGCAGCCAAGCTTCCGCTACGGCCCAGTACTTC. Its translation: CASSQASATAQYF.

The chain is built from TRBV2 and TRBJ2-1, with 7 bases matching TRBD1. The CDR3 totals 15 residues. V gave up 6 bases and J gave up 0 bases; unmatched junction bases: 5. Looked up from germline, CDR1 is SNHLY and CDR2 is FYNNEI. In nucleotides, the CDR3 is TGTGCCAGCAGGAAGACAGGGCCCTCCTACAATGAGCAGTTCTTC. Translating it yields CASRKTGPSYNEQFF.

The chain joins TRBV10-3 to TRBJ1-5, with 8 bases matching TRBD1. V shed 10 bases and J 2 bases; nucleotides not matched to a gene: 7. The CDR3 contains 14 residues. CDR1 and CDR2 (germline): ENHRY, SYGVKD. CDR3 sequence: CASQGAPGNQPQHF. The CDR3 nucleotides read TGTGCCAGCCAGGGGGCGCCTGGCAATCAGCCCCAGCATTTT.

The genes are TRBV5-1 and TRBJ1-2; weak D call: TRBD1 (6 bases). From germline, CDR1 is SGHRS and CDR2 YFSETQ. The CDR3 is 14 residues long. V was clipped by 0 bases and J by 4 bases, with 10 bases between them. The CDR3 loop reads CASSLEEGVYGYTF. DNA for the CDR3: TGCGCCAGCAGCTTGGAGGAGGGGGTCTATGGCTACACCTTC.

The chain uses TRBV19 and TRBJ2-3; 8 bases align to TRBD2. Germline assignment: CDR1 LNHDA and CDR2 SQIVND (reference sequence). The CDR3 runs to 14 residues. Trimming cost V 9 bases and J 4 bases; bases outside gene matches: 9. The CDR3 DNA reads TGTGCCAGCCGCGGGGGGATTACACCAGATACGCAGTATTTT. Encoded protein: CASRGGITPDTQYF. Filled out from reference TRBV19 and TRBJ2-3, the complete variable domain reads DGGITQSPKYLFRKEGQNVTLSCEQNLNHDAMYWYRQDPGQGLRLIYYSQIVNDFQKGDIAEGYSVSREKKESFPLTVTSAQKNPTAFYLCASRGGITPDTQYFGPGTRLTVL.

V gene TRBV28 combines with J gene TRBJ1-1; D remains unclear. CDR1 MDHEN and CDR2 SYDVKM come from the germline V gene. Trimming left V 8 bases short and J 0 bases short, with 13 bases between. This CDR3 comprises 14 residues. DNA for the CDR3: TGTGCCAGCCGCCTGGGGATAATGAACACTGAAGCTTTCTTT. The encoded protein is CASRLGIMNTEAFF.

CDR3 residues: CASSERTGLGSHETQYF. CDR3 nucleotides: TGTGCCAGCAGTGAAAGGACAGGGTTAGGATCTCATGAGACCCAGTACTTC. The V call is TRBV6-1, the J call TRBJ2-5; 8 bases agree with TRBD1. The CDR3 totals 17 residues. Germline assignment: CDR1 MNHNS and CDR2 SASEGT. Trimming cost V 2 bases and J 5 bases; bases outside gene matches: 13.

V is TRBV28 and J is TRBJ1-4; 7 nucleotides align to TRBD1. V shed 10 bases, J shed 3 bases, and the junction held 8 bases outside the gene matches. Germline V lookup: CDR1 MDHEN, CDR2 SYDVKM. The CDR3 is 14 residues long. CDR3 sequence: CATVQGLANEKLFF. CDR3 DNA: TGTGCCACCGTACAGGGGCTGGCTAATGAAAAACTGTTTTTT.

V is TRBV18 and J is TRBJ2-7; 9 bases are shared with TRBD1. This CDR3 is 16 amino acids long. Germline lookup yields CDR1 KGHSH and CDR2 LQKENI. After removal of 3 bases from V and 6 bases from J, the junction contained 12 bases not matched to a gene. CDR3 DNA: TGTGCCAGCTCACCGCTGGTGGGGGACAGGGCGTCCGAGCAGTACTTC. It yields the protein CASSPLVGDRASEQYF.

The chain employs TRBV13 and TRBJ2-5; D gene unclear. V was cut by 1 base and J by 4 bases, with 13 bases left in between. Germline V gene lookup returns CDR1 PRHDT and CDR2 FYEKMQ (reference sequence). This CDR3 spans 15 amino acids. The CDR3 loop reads CASSLAANGAETQYF. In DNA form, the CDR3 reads TGTGCCAGCAGCTTAGCGGCAAACGGAGCAGAGACCCAGTACTTC. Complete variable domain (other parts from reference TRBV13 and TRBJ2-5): AAGVIQSPRHLIKEKRETATLKCYPIPRHDTVYWYQQGPGQDPQFLISFYEKMQSDKGSIPDRFSAQQFSDYHSELNMSSLELGDSALYFCASSLAANGAETQYFGPGTRLLVL.

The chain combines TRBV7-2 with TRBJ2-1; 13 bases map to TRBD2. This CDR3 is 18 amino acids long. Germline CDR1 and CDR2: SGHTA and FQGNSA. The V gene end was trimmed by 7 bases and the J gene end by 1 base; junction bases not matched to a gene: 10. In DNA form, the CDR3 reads TGTGCCAGCACCCCGAGCCTACTAGCGGGAGGGTCCTACAATGAGCAGTTCTTC. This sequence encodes CASTPSLLAGGSYNEQFF.

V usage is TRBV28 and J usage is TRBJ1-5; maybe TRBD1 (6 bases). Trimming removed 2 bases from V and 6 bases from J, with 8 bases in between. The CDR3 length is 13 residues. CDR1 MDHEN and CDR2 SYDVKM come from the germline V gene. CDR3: CASSLGGAQPQHF. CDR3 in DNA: TGTGCCAGCAGTTTAGGGGGGGCTCAGCCCCAGCATTTT.

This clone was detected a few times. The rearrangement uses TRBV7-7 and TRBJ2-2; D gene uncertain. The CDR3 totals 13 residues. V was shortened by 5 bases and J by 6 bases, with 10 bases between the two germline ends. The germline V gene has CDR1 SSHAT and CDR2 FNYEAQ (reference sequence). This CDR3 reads CASSQKHSGELFF. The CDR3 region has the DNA TGTGCCAGCAGCCAAAAGCACTCCGGGGAGCTGTTTTTT.

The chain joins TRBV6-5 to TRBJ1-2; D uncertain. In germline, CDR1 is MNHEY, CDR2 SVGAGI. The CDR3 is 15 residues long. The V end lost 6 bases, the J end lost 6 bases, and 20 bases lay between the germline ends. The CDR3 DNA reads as TGTGCCAGCAGCGTCTCCCGGGCAGGCGGAGATGGCTACACCTTC. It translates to CASSVSRAGGDGYTF.

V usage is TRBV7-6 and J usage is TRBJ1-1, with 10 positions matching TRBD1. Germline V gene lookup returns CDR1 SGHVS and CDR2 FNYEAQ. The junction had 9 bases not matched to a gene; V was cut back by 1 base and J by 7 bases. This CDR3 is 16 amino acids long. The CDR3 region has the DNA TGTGCCAGCAGCTTAGGGACCGGGACAGGGGTTGATGAAGCTTTCTTT. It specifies CASSLGTGTGVDEAFF.

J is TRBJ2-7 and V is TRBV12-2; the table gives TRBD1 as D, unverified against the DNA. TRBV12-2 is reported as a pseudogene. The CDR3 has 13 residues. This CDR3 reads CASPPGVSYEQYF. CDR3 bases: TGTGCAAGTCCCCCAGGGGTCTCCTACGAGCAGTACTTC.

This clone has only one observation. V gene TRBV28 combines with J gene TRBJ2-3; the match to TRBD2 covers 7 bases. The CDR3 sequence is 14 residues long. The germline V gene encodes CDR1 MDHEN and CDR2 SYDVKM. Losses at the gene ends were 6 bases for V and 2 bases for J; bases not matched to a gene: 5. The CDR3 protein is CASRGGIFTDTQYF. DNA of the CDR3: TGTGCCAGCAGGGGAGGGATTTTCACAGATACGCAGTATTTT.

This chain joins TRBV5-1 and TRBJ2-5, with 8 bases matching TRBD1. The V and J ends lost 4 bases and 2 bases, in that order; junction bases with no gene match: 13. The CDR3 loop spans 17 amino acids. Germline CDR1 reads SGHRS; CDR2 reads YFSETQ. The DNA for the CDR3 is TGCGCCAGCAGCGCCGGACAGGGTGGAGGCTCACAAGAGACCCAGTACTTC. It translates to CASSAGQGGGSQETQYF.

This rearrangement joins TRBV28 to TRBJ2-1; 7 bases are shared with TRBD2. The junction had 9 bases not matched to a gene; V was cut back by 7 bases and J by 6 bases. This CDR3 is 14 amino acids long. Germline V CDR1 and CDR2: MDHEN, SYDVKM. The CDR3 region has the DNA TGTGCCAGCACTTGGGAGGGCTGGGCCAATGAGCAGTTCTTC. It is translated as CASTWEGWANEQFF.